The T cell receptor (beta chain) described here comes from a study of cytomegalovirus exposure and HLA in healthy donors. General study findings and limits: With later analysis, a missense DCLRE1C variant became linked to TCR beta V- and J-gene trimming.

With respect to this clone: What it recognizes is unknown.

The PCR made use of 60 Vbeta and 13 Jbeta primers. The table came from immunoSEQ multiplex PCR; TCRdb's copy has only in-frame clones and leaves some out. This sample contains some 70,000 clones. The sequence was collected from a man between 40 and 49 years old in good health and CMV-seronegative. Input material: PBMCs.

The CDR3 reads CATRLAGGSSYNEQFF. The CDR3 nucleotides are TGTGCCACCAGACTAGCGGGGGGGAGCTCCTACAATGAGCAGTTCTTC. The rearrangement links TRBV15 to TRBJ2-1; 13 nucleotides agree with TRBD2. The CDR3 contains 16 residues. Per germline, CDR1 LNHNV and CDR2 YYDKDF (reference sequence). The J segment lost 0 bases and the V segment lost 6 bases, leaving 2 bases of the junction unmatched.